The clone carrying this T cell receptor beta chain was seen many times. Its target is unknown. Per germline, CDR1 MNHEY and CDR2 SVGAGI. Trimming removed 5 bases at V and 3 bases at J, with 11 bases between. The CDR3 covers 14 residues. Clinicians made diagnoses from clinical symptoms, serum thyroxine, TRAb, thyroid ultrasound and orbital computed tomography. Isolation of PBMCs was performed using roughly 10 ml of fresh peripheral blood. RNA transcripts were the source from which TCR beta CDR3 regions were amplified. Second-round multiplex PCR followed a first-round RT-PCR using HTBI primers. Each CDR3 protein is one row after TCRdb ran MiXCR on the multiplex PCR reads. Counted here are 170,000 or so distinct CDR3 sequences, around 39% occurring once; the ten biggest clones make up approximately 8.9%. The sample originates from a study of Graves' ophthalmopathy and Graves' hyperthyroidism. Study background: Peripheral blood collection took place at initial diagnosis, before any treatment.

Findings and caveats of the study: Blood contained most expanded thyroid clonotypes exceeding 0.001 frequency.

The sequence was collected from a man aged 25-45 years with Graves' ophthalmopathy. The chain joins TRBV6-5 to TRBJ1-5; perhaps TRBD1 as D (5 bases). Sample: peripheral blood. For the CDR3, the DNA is TGTGCCAGCAGTAATCAGGGACTCAATCAGCCCCAGCATTTT. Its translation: CASSNQGLNQPQHF.